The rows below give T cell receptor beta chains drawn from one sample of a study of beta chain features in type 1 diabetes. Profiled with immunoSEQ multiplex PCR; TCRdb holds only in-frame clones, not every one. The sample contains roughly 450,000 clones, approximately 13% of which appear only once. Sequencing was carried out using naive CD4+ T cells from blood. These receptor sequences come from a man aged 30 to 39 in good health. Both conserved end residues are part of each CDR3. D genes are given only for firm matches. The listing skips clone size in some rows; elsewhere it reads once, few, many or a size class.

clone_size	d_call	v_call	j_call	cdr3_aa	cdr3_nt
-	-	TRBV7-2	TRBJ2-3	CASSLGTRGRTQYF	TGTGCCAGCAGCCTAGGGACCCGGGGGAGGACGCAGTATTTT
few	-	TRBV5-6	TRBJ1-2	CASTRIGTGGYTF	TGTGCCAGCACCCGGATCGGAACCGGTGGCTACACCTTC
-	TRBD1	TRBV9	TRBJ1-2	CASSVEGTGVGYTF	TGTGCCAGCAGCGTAGAAGGGACAGGGGTGGGCTACACCTTC
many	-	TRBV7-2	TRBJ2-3	CASSLALRTDTQYF	TGTGCCAGCAGCTTAGCGCTTCGCACAGATACGCAGTATTTT
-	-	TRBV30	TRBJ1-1	CAWSVRIAGGPTEAFF	TGTGCCTGGAGTGTACGGATTGCTGGGGGTCCCACTGAAGCTTTCTTT
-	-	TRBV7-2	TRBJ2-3	CASSPWTRSTDTQYF	TGTGCCAGCAGCCCATGGACACGTAGCACAGATACGCAGTATTTT
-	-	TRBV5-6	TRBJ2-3	CASSLLTRHTDTQYF	TGTGCCAGCAGCTTGCTAACTAGACACACAGATACGCAGTATTTT
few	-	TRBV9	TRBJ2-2	CASTDLGTGELFF	TGTGCCAGCACCGATCTCGGCACCGGGGAGCTGTTTTTT
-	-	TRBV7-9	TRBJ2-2	CASNGLNGNTGELFF	TGTGCCAGCAACGGGTTGAACGGTAACACCGGGGAGCTGTTTTTT
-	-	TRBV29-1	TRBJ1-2	CSVDGQLSGYTF	TGCAGCGTTGATGGGCAGCTTAGTGGCTACACCTTC
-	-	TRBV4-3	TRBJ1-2	CASSQDLGILGGYTF	TGCGCCAGCAGCCAAGATCTGGGGATATTAGGTGGCTACACCTTC
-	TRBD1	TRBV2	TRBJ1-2	CASSRTGVGYTF	TGTGCCAGCAGTAGGACAGGGGTCGGCTACACCTTC
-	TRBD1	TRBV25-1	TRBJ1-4	CASSLQQGMYEKLFF	TGTGCCAGCAGTCTCCAACAGGGGATGTATGAAAAACTGTTTTTT
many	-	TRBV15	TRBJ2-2	CATSRDPASTGELFF	TGTGCCACCAGCAGAGATCCGGCGAGCACCGGGGAGCTGTTTTTT
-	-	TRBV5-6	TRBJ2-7	CASSRREWASYEQYF	TGTGCCAGCAGCCGCCGGGAGTGGGCCTCCTACGAGCAGTACTTC
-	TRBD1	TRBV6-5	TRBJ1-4	CASSPRTGTRELFF	TGTGCCAGCAGTCCAAGGACAGGGACGAGGGAACTGTTTTTT
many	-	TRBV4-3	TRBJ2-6	CASSQRAHSGANVLTF	TGCGCCAGCAGCCAGCGGGCACATTCTGGGGCCAACGTCCTGACTTTC
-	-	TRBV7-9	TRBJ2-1	CASSPIGEQFF	TGTGCCAGCAGCCCAATCGGCGAGCAGTTCTTC
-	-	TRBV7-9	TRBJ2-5	CASMDQETQYF	TGTGCCAGCATGGACCAAGAGACCCAGTACTTC
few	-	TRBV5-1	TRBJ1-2	CASSVSSWGYTF	TGCGCCAGCAGCGTCAGCAGCTGGGGCTACACCTTC
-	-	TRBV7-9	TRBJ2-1	CASSIPPGDEQFF	TGTGCCAGCAGCATACCCCCTGGGGATGAGCAGTTCTTC
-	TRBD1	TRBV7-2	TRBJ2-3	CASTIRPGQGSDTQYF	TGTGCCAGCACCATACGTCCGGGACAGGGGTCAGATACGCAGTATTTT
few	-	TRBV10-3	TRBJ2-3	CANADGGWDTQYF	TGTGCCAACGCGGACGGCGGATGGGATACGCAGTATTTT
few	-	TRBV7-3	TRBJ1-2	CASSSQQGYGYTF	TGTGCCAGCAGCTCCCAACAGGGCTATGGCTACACCTTC
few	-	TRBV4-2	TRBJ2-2	CASSPGLLAGLTNTGELFF	TGTGCCAGCAGCCCCGGCTTGTTGGCGGGCCTGACGAACACCGGGGAGCTGTTTTTT
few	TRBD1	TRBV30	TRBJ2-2	CAWSDRVSGELFF	TGTGCCTGGAGCGACAGGGTCAGCGGGGAGCTGTTTTTT
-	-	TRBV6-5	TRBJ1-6	CASSYLDRNSPLHF	TGTGCCAGCAGTTACCTTGACAGGAATTCACCCCTCCACTTT